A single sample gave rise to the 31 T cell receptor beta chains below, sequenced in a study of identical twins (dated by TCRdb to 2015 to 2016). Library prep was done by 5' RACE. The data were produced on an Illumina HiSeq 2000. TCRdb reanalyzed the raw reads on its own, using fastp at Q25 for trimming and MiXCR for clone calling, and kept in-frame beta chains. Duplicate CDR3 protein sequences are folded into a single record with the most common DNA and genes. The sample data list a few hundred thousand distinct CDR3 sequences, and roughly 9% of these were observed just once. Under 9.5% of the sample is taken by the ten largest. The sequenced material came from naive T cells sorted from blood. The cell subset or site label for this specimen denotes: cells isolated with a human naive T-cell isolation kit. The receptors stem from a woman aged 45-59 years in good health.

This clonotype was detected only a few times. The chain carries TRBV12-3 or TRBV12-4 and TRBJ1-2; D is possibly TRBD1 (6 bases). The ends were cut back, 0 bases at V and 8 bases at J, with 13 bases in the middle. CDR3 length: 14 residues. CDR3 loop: CASSLAATGDGYTF. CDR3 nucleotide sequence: TGTGCCAGCAGTTTAGCGGCGACAGGTGACGGCTACACCTTC.

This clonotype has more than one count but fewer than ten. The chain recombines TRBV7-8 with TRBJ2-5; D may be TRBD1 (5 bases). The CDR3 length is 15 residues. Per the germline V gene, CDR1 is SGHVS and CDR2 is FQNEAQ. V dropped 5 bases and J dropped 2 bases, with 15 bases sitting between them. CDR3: CASSTIPTVQETQYF. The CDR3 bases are TGTGCCAGCAGCACCATACCGACAGTTCAAGAGACCCAGTACTTC.

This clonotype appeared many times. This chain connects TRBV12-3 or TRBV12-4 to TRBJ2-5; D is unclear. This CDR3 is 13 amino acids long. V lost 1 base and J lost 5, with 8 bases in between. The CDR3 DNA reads TGTGCCAGCAGTTTAGTCGTTGGGGAGACCCAGTACTTC. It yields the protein CASSLVVGETQYF.

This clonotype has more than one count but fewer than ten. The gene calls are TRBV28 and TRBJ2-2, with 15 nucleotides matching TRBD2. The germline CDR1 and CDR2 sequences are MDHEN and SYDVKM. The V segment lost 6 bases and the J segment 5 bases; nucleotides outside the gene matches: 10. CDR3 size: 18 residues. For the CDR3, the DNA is TGTGCCAGCAGCCCCGGACTAGCGGGAGGGCCTGTAACCGGGGAGCTGTTTTTT. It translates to CASSPGLAGGPVTGELFF.

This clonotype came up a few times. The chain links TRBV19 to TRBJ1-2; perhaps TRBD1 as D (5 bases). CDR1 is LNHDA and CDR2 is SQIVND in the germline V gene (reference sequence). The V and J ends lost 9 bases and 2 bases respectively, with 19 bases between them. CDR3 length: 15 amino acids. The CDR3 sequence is CASVALRAGNYGYTF. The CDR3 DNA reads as TGTGCCAGCGTAGCCCTCAGGGCAGGGAACTATGGCTACACCTTC.

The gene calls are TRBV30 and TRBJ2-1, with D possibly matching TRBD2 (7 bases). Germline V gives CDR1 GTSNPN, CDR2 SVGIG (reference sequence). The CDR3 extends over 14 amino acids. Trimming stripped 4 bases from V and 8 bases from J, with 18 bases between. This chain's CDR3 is CAWTPKGEGDEQFF. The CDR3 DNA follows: TGTGCCTGGACTCCTAAGGGGGAGGGGGATGAGCAGTTCTTC.

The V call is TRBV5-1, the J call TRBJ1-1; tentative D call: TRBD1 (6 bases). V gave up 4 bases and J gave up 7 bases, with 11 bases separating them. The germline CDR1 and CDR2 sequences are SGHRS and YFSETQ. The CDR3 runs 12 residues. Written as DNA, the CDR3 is TGCGCCAGCAGCCATATAGGGGGTGAAGCTTTCTTT. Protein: CASSHIGGEAFF.

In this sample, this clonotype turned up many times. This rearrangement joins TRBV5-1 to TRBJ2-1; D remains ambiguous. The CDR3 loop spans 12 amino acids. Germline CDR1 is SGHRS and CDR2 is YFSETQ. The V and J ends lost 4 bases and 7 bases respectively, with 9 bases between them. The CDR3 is CASSPPDNEQFF. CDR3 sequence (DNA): TGCGCCAGCAGCCCCCCCGATAATGAGCAGTTCTTC. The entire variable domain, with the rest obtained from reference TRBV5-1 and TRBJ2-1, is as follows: KAGVTQTPRYLIKTRGQQVTLSCSPISGHRSVSWYQQTPGQGLQFLFEYFSETQRNKGNFPGRFSGRQFSNSRSEMNVSTLELGDSALYLCASSPPDNEQFFGPGTRLTVL.

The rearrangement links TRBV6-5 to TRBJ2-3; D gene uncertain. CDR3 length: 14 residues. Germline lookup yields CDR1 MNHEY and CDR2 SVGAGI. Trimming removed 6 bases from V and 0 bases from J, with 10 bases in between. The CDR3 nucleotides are TGTGCCAGCAGCTCCTGGAGCAGCACAGATACGCAGTATTTT. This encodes CASSSWSSTDTQYF.

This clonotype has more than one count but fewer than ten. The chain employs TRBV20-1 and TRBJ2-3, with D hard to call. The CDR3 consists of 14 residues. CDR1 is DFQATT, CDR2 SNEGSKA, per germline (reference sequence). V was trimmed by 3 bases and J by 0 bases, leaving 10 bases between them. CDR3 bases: TGCAGTGCTAGTTTGAGCAGAAGCACAGATACGCAGTATTTT. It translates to CSASLSRSTDTQYF.

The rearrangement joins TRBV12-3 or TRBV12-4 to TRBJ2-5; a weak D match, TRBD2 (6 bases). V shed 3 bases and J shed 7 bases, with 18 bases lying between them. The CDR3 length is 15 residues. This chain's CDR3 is CASSFRQPRGGTQYF. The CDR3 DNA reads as TGTGCCAGCAGTTTCCGCCAGCCGAGGGGAGGGACCCAGTACTTC.

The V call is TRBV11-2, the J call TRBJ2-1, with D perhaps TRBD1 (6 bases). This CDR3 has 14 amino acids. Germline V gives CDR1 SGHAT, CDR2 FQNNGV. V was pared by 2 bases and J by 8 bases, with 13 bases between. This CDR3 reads CASSLIQGGYEQFF. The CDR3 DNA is TGTGCCAGCAGCTTAATACAGGGCGGCTATGAGCAGTTCTTC.

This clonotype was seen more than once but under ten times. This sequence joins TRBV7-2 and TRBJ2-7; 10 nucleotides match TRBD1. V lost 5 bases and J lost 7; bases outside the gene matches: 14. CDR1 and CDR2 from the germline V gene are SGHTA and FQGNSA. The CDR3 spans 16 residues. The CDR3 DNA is TGTGCCAGCAGCCCCACTCCGGGACAGGGGTCTCGGGAGCAGTACGTC. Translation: CASSPTPGQGSREQYV.

The chain's CDR3 is CASTGRGGRTYEQYF. The CDR3 DNA reads as TGTGCCAGCACCGGAAGGGGTGGCAGAACCTACGAGCAGTACTTC. The chain has TRBV12-3 or TRBV12-4 and TRBJ2-7, with a tentative D call TRBD1 (5 bases). The CDR3 length is 15 residues. V lost 7 bases and J 2 bases, leaving 18 bases between the germline ends.

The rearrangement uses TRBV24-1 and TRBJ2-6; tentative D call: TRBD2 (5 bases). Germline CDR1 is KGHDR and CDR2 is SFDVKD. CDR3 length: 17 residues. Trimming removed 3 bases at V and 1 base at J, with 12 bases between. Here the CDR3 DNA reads TGTGCCACCAGTGATCCCTCGGAGGTTTCTGGGGCCAACGTCCTGACTTTC. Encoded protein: CATSDPSEVSGANVLTF.

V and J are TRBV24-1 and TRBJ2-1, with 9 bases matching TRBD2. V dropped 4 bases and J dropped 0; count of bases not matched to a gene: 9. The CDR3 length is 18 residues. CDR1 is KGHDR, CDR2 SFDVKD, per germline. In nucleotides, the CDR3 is TGTGCCACCAGTGACCGGACTAGCGTGAGGTCCTCCTACAATGAGCAGTTCTTC. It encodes CATSDRTSVRSSYNEQFF.

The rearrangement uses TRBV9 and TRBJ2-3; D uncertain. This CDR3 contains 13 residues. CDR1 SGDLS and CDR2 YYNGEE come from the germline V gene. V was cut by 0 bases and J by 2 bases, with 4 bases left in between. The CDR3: CASSVDPTDTQYF. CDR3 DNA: TGTGCCAGCAGCGTAGACCCCACAGATACGCAGTATTTT.

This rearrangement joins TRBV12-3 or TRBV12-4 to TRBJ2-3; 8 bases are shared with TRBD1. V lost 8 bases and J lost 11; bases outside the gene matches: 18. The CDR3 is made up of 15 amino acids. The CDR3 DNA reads TGTGCCAGCCGCCCAGGACAGGGTGCCGGGTCGAGGCAGTATTTT. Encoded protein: CASRPGQGAGSRQYF.

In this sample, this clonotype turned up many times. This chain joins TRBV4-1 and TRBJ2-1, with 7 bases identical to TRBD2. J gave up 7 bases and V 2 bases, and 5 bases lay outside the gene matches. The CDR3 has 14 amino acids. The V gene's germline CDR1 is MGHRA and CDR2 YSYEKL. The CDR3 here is CASSQNRLANEQFF. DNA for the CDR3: TGCGCCAGCAGCCAAAACCGACTAGCTAATGAGCAGTTCTTC.

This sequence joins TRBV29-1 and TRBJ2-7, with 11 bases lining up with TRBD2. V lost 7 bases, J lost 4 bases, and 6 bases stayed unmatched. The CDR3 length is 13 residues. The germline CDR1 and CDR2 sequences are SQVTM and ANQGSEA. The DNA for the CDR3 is TGCAGCGGGGCTAGCGGGAGGATGTACGAGCAGTACTTC. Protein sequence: CSGASGRMYEQYF.

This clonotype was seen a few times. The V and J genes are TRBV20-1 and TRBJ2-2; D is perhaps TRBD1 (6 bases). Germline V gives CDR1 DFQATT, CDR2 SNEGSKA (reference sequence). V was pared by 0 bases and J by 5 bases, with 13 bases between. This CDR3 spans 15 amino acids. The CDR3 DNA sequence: TGCAGTGCTAGAGATCAGATAGGGGGTACCGGGGAGCTGTTTTTT. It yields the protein CSARDQIGGTGELFF.

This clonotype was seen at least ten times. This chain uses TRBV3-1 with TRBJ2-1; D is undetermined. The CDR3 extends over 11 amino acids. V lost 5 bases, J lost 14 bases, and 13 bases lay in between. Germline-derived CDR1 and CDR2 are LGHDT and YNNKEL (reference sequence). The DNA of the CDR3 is TGTGCCAGCAGCAGACTGGAGATGAAGTTCTTC. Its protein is CASSRLEMKFF.

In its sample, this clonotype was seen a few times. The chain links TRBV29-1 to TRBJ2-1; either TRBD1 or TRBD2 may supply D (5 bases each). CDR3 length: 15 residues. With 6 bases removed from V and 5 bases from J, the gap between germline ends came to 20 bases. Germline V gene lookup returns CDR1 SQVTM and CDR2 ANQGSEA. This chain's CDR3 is CSVYSQVDYHNEQFF. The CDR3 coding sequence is TGCAGCGTCTATTCACAGGTAGACTACCACAATGAGCAGTTCTTC.

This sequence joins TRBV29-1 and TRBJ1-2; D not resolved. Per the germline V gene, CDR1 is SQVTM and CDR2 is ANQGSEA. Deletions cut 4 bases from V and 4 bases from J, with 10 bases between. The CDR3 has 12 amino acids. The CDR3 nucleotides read TGCAGCGTTGTTTCTTCCGTCTATGGCTACACCTTC. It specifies CSVVSSVYGYTF.

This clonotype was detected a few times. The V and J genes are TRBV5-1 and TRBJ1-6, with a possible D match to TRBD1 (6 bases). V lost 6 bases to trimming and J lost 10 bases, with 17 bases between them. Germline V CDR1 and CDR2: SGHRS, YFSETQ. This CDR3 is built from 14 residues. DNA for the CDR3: TGCGCCAGCACGCAACAGGGTTTGGAATCACCCCTCCACTTT. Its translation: CASTQQGLESPLHF.

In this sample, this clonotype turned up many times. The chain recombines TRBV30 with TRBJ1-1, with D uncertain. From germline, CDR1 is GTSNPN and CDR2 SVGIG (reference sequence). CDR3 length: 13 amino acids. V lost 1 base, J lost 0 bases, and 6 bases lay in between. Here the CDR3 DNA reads TGTGCCTGGAGTGGGAGAGTGAACACTGAAGCTTTCTTT. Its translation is CAWSGRVNTEAFF.

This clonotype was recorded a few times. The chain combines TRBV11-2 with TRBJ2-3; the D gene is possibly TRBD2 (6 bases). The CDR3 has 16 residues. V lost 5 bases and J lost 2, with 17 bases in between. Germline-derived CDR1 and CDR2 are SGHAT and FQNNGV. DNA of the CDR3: TGTGCCAGCAGCCCCTATGTGGGCGGGGCCACAGATACGCAGTATTTT. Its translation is CASSPYVGGATDTQYF.

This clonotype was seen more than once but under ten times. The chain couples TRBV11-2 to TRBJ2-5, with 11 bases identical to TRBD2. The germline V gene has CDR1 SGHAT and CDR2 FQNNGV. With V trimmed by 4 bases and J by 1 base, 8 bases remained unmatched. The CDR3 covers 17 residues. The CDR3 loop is CASSSRTLAGVQETQYF. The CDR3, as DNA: TGTGCCAGCAGCTCCCGGACACTAGCGGGAGTCCAAGAGACCCAGTACTTC.

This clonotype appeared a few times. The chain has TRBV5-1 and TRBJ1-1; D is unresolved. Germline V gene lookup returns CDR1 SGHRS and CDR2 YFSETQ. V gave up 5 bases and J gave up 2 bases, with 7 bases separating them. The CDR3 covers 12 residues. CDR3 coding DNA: TGCGCCAGCAGGTTGACTAACACTGAAGCTTTCTTT. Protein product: CASRLTNTEAFF.

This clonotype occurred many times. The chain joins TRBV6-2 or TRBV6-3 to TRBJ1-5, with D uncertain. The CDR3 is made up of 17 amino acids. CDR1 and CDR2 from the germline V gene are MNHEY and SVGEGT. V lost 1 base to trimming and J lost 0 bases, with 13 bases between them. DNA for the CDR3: TGTGCCAGCAGTTACTTTAACAGAAACCTTAGCAATCAGCCCCAGCATTTT. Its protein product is CASSYFNRNLSNQPQHF.

Here the CDR3 DNA reads TGTGCCAGCAGCAGACCGGATCTAGCGGGACCCGGGGAGCTGTTTTTT. It yields the protein CASSRPDLAGPGELFF. The rearrangement joins TRBV11-2 to TRBJ2-2, with TRBD2 matching over 9 bases. The CDR3 consists of 16 residues. Germline assignment: CDR1 SGHAT and CDR2 FQNNGV. V lost 5 bases, J lost 6 bases, and 10 bases stayed unmatched.